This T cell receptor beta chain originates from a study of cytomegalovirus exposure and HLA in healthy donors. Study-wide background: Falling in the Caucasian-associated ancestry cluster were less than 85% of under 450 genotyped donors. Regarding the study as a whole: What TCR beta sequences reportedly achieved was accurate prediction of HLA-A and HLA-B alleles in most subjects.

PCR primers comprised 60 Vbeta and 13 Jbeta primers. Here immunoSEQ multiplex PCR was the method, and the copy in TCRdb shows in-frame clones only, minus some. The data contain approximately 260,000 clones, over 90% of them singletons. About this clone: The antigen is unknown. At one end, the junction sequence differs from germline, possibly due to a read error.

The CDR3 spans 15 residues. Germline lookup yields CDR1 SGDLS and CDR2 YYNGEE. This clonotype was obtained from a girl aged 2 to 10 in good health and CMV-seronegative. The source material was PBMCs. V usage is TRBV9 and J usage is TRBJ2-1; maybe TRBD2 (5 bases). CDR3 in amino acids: CANSAGLSSYNEQFF. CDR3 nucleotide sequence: TGTGCCAACAGCGCCGGACTGAGCTCCTACAATGAGCAGTTCTTC.